The 28 T cell receptor beta chains presented below share a single source sample, sequenced in a study of beta chain features in type 1 diabetes. Every isolated RNA sample was fully reverse transcribed, so sequencing captured expressed TCRB transcripts. Assay: immunoSEQ multiplex PCR; the TCRdb copy retains only in-frame clones and omits some. The repertoire holds fewer than 250,000 clones, 68% seen once, with 0.053% in the top ten. The sequenced sample was naive CD4+ T cells from blood. These receptors were collected from a man aged 30 to 45 in good health.

This clone was seen a few times. This rearrangement joins TRBV30 to TRBJ2-6; D gene unclear. This CDR3 is built from 13 residues. The ends were cut back, 8 bases at V and 0 bases at J, with 8 bases in the middle. CDR1 and CDR2 from the germline V gene are GTSNPN and SVGIG (reference sequence). The CDR3 loop reads CALAGSGANVLTF. In DNA, the CDR3 is TGTGCCCTGGCAGGCTCTGGGGCCAACGTCCTGACTTTC.

The V and J genes are TRBV14 and TRBJ2-7, with D tentatively TRBD2 (5 bases). Germline CDR1 SGHDN, CDR2 FVKESK. Trimming took off 0 bases at V and 7 bases at J, with 10 bases between the two ends. The CDR3 runs to 13 residues. This CDR3 reads CASSQDLGGEQYF. The CDR3 DNA is TGTGCCAGCAGCCAAGATCTGGGCGGGGAGCAGTACTTC.

In the case of this clone: Other DNA sequences of this sample code for an identical CDR3. This rearrangement joins TRBV30 to TRBJ1-1; D unresolved. This CDR3 is built from 13 residues. In germline, CDR1 is GTSNPN, CDR2 SVGIG (reference sequence). V shed 3 bases and J shed 0 bases, with 8 bases lying between them. This CDR3 reads CAWRGSMNTEAFF. The DNA of the CDR3 is TGTGCCTGGAGAGGTAGCATGAACACTGAAGCTTTCTTT.

V gene TRBV9 combines with J gene TRBJ2-3; possibly TRBD1 or TRBD2 for D (6 bases each). The CDR3 consists of 13 residues. V gave up 1 base and J gave up 6 bases, with 9 bases separating them. Looked up from germline, CDR1 is SGDLS and CDR2 is YYNGEE. As DNA, the CDR3 is TGTGCCAGCAGCGTACAGGGGAGGGATACGCAGTATTTT. Amino acid sequence: CASSVQGRDTQYF. Full variable domain (missing parts from reference TRBV9 and TRBJ2-3): DSGVTQTPKHLITATGQRVTLRCSPRSGDLSVYWYQQSLDQGLQFLIQYYNGEERAKGNILERFSAQQFPDLHSELNLSSLELGDSALYFCASSVQGRDTQYFGPGTRLTVL.

J is TRBJ2-5 and V is TRBV30; D remains ambiguous. From germline, CDR1 is GTSNPN and CDR2 SVGIG (reference sequence). V was trimmed by 5 bases and J by 4 bases, leaving 17 bases between them. This CDR3 is 14 amino acids long. Here the CDR3 DNA reads TGTGCCTGGGCGCGGTCCCGGTGGGGAGAGACCCAGTACTTC. It is translated as CAWARSRWGETQYF.

The rearrangement uses TRBV5-4 and TRBJ2-4, with 7 bases matching TRBD1. Losses at the gene ends were 4 bases for V and 6 bases for J; bases not matched to a gene: 7. The CDR3 loop spans 14 amino acids. Germline V gene lookup returns CDR1 SGHNT and CDR2 YYREEE (reference sequence). Here the CDR3 DNA reads TGTGCCAGCAGCATGACAGGGAGTGCAAACATTCAGTACTTC. As protein: CASSMTGSANIQYF.

For this clone: This sample includes further DNA sequences coding for the same CDR3. J is TRBJ2-7 and V is TRBV25-1; D is unresolved. The germline V gene encodes CDR1 MGHDK and CDR2 SYGVNS. This CDR3 spans 11 amino acids. V lost 6 bases, J lost 2 bases, and 5 bases lay in between. CDR3: CASSQAYEQYF. CDR3 nucleotides: TGTGCCAGCAGCCAGGCCTACGAGCAGTACTTC.

The V and J genes are TRBV29-1 and TRBJ2-2; D perhaps matches TRBD1 (6 bases). Per the germline V gene, CDR1 is SQVTM and CDR2 is ANQGSEA. The CDR3 contains 13 residues. V lost 5 bases to trimming and J lost 7 bases, with 14 bases between them. The DNA of the CDR3 is TGCAGCGTTCGCAGGGGAAACGGCGGGGAGCTGTTTTTT. It translates to CSVRRGNGGELFF.

V and J are TRBV11-2 and TRBJ2-1, with D unclear. This CDR3 is built from 13 residues. V was shortened by 4 bases and J by 7 bases, with 11 bases between the two germline ends. Germline loops: CDR1 SGHAT, CDR2 FQNNGV. In DNA, the CDR3 is TGTGCCAGCAGCTCTTATATGGGTAATGAGCAGTTCTTC. Translation: CASSSYMGNEQFF.

This clone was picked up a small number of times. The J gene is TRBJ2-3, the V gene TRBV4-1; weak D call: TRBD2 (5 bases). The CDR3 runs to 14 residues. V was clipped by 4 bases and J by 4 bases, with 12 bases between them. The germline V gene encodes CDR1 MGHRA and CDR2 YSYEKL. The CDR3 bases are TGCGCCAGCAGCCGGACTCCTGCAGCAGATACGCAGTATTTT. Its protein is CASSRTPAADTQYF.

The rearrangement joins TRBV29-1 to TRBJ2-1; D is tentatively TRBD1 or TRBD2 (6 bases each). With 6 bases removed from V and 0 bases from J, the gap between germline ends came to 12 bases. CDR1 and CDR2 from the germline V gene are SQVTM and ANQGSEA. The CDR3 is 14 residues long. The CDR3 bases are TGCAGCGTCGGGGGCCGGAGCTCCTACAATGAGCAGTTCTTC. Translating gives CSVGGRSSYNEQFF.

This clone has only a few counts. V usage is TRBV6-4 and J usage is TRBJ2-1; TRBD2 matches 8 bases. From germline, CDR1 is MRHNA and CDR2 SNTAGT. With 6 bases clipped from V and 8 bases from J, the junction kept 12 bases outside the gene matches. The CDR3 is made up of 15 amino acids. The chain's CDR3 is CASSERGLDRDEQFF. CDR3 in DNA: TGTGCCAGCAGCGAAAGGGGACTAGATAGGGATGAGCAGTTCTTC.

With regard to this clone: At one end the junction does not follow the germline gene, possibly because of a read error. The V gene is TRBV29-1, the J gene TRBJ1-4; unclear D gene. The CDR3 extends over 11 amino acids. The germline gives CDR1 SQVTM, CDR2 ANQGSEA. For the CDR3, the DNA is TGCAGCGTTGCCGGGAATGAGAAACTGTTTTTT. Amino acid sequence: CSVAGNEKLFF.

V usage is TRBV5-1 and J usage is TRBJ2-3; D is uncertain. Germline V gives CDR1 SGHRS, CDR2 YFSETQ. The V gene lost 8 bases and the J gene lost 0 bases, with 7 bases spanning the gap. This CDR3 has 12 amino acids. CDR3 in DNA: TGCGCCAGTGGAGTTAGCACAGATACGCAGTATTTT. This encodes CASGVSTDTQYF.

In regard to this clone: The same CDR3 arises from other DNA sequences in this sample as well. The genes are TRBV30 and TRBJ2-3, with D perhaps TRBD1 or TRBD2 (6 bases each). CDR3 length: 15 residues. Trimming cost V 3 bases and J 0 bases, with 13 bases left between them. The germline gives CDR1 GTSNPN, CDR2 SVGIG (reference sequence). CDR3 DNA: TGTGCCTGGAGCCTCGGGGGCGGGAGCACAGATACGCAGTATTTT. It translates to CAWSLGGGSTDTQYF.

In DNA form, the CDR3 reads TGCGCCAGCAGCTCCGACATATTCTATGGCTACACCTTC. It is translated as CASSSDIFYGYTF. The chain links TRBV5-1 to TRBJ1-2; D call uncertain. Between the trimmed V and J ends, which lost 3 bases and 4 bases, there was a span of 10 bases. Germline-derived CDR1 and CDR2 are SGHRS and YFSETQ. The length of the CDR3 is 13 residues.

The CDR3 DNA reads as TGTGCCTGGTTGAGACAGGGGATCACTGAAGCTTTCTTT. It translates to CAWLRQGITEAFF. V and J are TRBV30 and TRBJ1-1, with TRBD1 matching over 8 bases. The CDR3 has 13 amino acids. The ends lost 5 bases at V and 4 bases at J; junction bases unmatched: 6. Germline V gene lookup returns CDR1 GTSNPN and CDR2 SVGIG (reference sequence).

The V and J genes are TRBV4-3 and TRBJ1-3; D may be TRBD1 (5 bases). The CDR3 covers 17 residues. The germline gives CDR1 LGHNA, CDR2 YSLEER. Trimming took off 0 bases at V and 2 bases at J, with 14 bases between the two ends. DNA for the CDR3: TGCGCCAGCAGCCAAGATTACGGGGCCTCCACTGGAAACACCATATATTTT. As protein: CASSQDYGASTGNTIYF.

The chain links TRBV5-4 to TRBJ2-3, with 9 bases fitting TRBD2. This CDR3 has 14 residues. The V gene's germline CDR1 is SGHNT and CDR2 YYREEE (reference sequence). Trimming removed 4 bases from V and 5 bases from J; junction bases left unmatched: 5. The CDR3 DNA follows: TGTGCCAGCAGCCCAGCGGGGGGACTAGATACGCAGTATTTT. Its protein product is CASSPAGGLDTQYF.

The chain couples TRBV29-1 to TRBJ2-3; 9 bases are shared with TRBD2. The CDR3 totals 14 residues. From germline, CDR1 is SQVTM and CDR2 ANQGSEA. V was clipped by 7 bases and J by 2 bases; unmatched bases: 7. CDR3 coding DNA: TGCAGCGGAGGAGCGGGGGGAAACACAGATACGCAGTATTTT. Protein product: CSGGAGGNTDTQYF.

The rearrangement uses TRBV13 and TRBJ2-7; 15 bases are a match to TRBD2. The V segment lost 5 bases and the J segment 6 bases; nucleotides outside the gene matches: 8. The length of the CDR3 is 16 residues. Germline CDR1 reads PRHDT; CDR2 reads FYEKMQ (reference sequence). In nucleotides, the CDR3 is TGTGCCAGCAGCACCCGGACTAGCGGGAGGGCTATCGAGCAGTACTTC. Translating it yields CASSTRTSGRAIEQYF.

The gene calls are TRBV9 and TRBJ2-5, with 7 bases matching TRBD2. Losses at the gene ends were 2 bases for V and 9 bases for J; bases not matched to a gene: 13. The CDR3 contains 15 residues. CDR1 is SGDLS, CDR2 YYNGEE, per germline. CDR3 nucleotides: TGTGCCAGCAGCGTCCACGGGACTACCATCTATTCCCAGTACTTC. The encoded protein is CASSVHGTTIYSQYF.

About this clone: Other DNA sequences in the sample encode the same CDR3. The rearrangement uses TRBV30 and TRBJ2-5; D gene uncertain. Trimming left V 2 bases short and J 4 bases short, with 11 bases between. Germline-derived CDR1 and CDR2 are GTSNPN and SVGIG (reference sequence). The CDR3 consists of 13 residues. The CDR3 region has the DNA TGTGCCTGGAGTTTTGGGTTAGGAGAGACCCAGTACTTC. Protein: CAWSFGLGETQYF.

The chain carries TRBV5-4 and TRBJ2-2; D gene unclear. The CDR3 is made up of 12 amino acids. The germline CDR1 and CDR2 sequences are SGHNT and YYREEE (reference sequence). The V end was cut by 3 bases, the J end by 0 bases, with 0 bases between. As DNA, the CDR3 is TGTGCCAGCAGCTCGAACACCGGGGAGCTGTTTTTT. Its protein is CASSSNTGELFF.

The chain joins TRBV5-1 to TRBJ2-7; D perhaps matches TRBD1 (5 bases). The CDR3 is 14 residues long. V was shortened by 4 bases and J by 7 bases, with 18 bases between the two germline ends. CDR1 is SGHRS, CDR2 YFSETQ, per germline. The CDR3: CASSPTDSLGEQYF. Here the CDR3 DNA reads TGCGCCAGCAGCCCCACTGACAGTCTTGGTGAGCAGTACTTC.

The chain has TRBV10-3 and TRBJ2-2; 7 bases match TRBD2. This CDR3 spans 13 amino acids. Germline V gene lookup returns CDR1 ENHRY and CDR2 SYGVKD. With V trimmed by 7 bases and J by 6 bases, 5 bases remained unmatched. CDR3 sequence reads: CAITAGVPGELFF. The CDR3, as DNA: TGTGCCATCACTGCGGGAGTCCCCGGGGAGCTGTTTTTT.

J is TRBJ1-1 and V is TRBV30, with D uncertain. The CDR3 covers 14 residues. Between the trimmed V and J ends, which lost 3 bases and 7 bases, there was a span of 18 bases. CDR1 is GTSNPN, CDR2 SVGIG, per germline (reference sequence). CDR3 residues: CAWSLKGIRIEAFF. CDR3 nucleotide sequence: TGTGCCTGGAGCCTAAAAGGGATTCGTATTGAAGCTTTCTTT. Supplemented by reference TRBV30 and TRBJ1-1, the full variable domain reads SQTIHQWPATLVQPVGSPLSLECTVEGTSNPNLYWYRQAAGRGLQLLFYSVGIGQISSEVPQNLSASRPQDRQFILSSKKLLLSDSGFYLCAWSLKGIRIEAFFGQGTRLTVV.

The chain is built from TRBV28 and TRBJ2-1; 12 bases match TRBD1. The V segment lost 6 bases and the J segment 9 bases; nucleotides outside the gene matches: 6. Germline V gene sequence: CDR1 MDHEN, CDR2 SYDVKM. The CDR3 contains 14 residues. The CDR3 is CASRAGTGGSEQFF. The DNA for the CDR3 is TGTGCCAGCAGGGCCGGGACAGGGGGCAGTGAGCAGTTCTTC.